The clone carrying this T cell receptor (beta chain) was counted many times. Its cognate antigen is unknown. Per sample, extraction of total RNA gave at least 5 micrograms in every case. Combining a sample-barcoded 5' primer with a J-beta primer mix, a second PCR ran for roughly 7 to 11 cycles. TCRdb re-called the 5' RACE reads through MiXCR, storing one row per CDR3 protein. The table includes 1,800,000 or so distinct CDR3 sequences, around 40% detected once. The J segment lost 1 base and the V segment lost 5 bases, leaving 10 bases of the junction unmatched. Looked up from germline, CDR1 is SQVTM and CDR2 is ANQGSEA. The CDR3 contains 15 residues. The data were taken from a study of blood T cells in healthy people across ages. Overall study results and limits: Among long-lived donors, naive CD4+ cells were more numerous and diversity higher than in aged donors.

Material for sequencing was blood. The rearrangement links TRBV29-1 to TRBJ2-7; 8 bases fit TRBD2. This TCR was recovered from a human donor in good health. The CDR3 DNA follows: TGCAGCGTTCTAAAGTTAGCGGGGACATCCTACGAGCAGTACTTC. Its protein is CSVLKLAGTSYEQYF.